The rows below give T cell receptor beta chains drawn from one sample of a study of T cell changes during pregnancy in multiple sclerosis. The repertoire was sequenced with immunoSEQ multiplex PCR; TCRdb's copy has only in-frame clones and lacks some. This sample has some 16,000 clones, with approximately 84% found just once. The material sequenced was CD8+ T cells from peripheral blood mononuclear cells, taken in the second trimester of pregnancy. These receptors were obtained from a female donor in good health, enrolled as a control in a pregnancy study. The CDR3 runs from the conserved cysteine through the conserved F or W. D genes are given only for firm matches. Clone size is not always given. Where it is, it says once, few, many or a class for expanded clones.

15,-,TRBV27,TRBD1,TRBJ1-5,CASSFDRGPNQPQHF
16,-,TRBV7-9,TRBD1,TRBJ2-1,CASSPAGTDYYNEQFF
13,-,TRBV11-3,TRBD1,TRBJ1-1,CASSRDRATEAFF
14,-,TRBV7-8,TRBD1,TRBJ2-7,CALLRDRGIYEQYF
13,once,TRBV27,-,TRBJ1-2,CATLSGRPYGYTF
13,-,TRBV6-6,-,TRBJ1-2,CASSYGVRVPYTF
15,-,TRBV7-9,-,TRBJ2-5,CASSGPGLAQETQYF
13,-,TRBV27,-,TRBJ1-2,CASSAYVDYGYTF
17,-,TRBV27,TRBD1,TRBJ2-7,CASSPRTGFGVAYEQYF
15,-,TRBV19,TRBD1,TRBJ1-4,CASSLADRGGEKLFF
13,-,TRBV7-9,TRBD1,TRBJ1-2,CASSSDRGHGYTF
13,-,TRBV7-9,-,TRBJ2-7,CASSDQTGYEQYF
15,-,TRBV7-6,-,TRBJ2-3,CATRGGAVSTDTQYF
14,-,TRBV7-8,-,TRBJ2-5,CASSSETYEGTQYF
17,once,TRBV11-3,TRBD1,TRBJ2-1,CASSLTYLGQSYNEQFF
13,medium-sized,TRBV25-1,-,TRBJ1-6,CASTGGSNSPLHF
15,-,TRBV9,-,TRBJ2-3,CASSSSTASTDTQYF
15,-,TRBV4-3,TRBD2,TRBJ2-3,CASSQESGGGDTQYF
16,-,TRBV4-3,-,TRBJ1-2,CASSQDLGGYHYGYTF
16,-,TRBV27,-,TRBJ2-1,CASSARRESSYNEQFF
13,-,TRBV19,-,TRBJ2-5,CASSPEFSETQYF
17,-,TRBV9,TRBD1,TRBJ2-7,CASSPYGRGQGGWEQYF
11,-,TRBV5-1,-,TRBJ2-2,CASSDTGELFF
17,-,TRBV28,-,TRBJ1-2,CASSFGQTGPTIYGYTF
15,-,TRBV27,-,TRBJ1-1,CASSPYQGTNTEAFF
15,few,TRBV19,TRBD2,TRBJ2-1,CASTSSGGAYNEQFF
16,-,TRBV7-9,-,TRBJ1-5,CASSLGESGSNQPQHF
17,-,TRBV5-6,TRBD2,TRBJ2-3,CASSFSAGGFRTDTQYF
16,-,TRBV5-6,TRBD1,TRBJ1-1,CASSLNRGRGNTEAFF
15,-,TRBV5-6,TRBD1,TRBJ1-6,CASSPGQGYNSPLHF
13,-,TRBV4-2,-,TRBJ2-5,CASSDSEVGEQYF
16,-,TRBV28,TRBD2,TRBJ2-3,CASSGPRGDSTDTQYF
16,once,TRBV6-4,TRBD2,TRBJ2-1,CASSESTSGGGDEQFF
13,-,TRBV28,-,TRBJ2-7,CASSLLAVYEQYF
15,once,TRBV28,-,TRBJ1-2,CASADRGGTLYGYTF
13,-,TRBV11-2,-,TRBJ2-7,CASSPGHSYEQYF
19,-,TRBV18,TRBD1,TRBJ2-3,CASSPRAYNRGPSTDTQYF
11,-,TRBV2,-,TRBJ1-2,CAIPGSYGYTF
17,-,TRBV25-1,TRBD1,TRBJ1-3,CASSAWTGSPPGNTIYF
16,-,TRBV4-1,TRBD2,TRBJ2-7,CASSLRAGRDLNEQYF
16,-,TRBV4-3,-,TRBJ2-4,CASSPSQAGAKNIQYF
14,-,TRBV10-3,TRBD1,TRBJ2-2,CAIPGQSNTGELFF
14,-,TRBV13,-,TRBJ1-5,CASSSPGSNQPQHF
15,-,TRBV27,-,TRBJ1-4,CASSNEGRANEKLFF
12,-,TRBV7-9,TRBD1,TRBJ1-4,CASSPSQGGLFF
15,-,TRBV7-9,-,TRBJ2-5,CASTSTGASQETQYF
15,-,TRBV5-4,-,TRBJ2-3,CASSPGGFGTDTQYF
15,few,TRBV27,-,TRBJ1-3,CASSLNVGGGNTIYF
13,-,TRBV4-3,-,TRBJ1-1,CASSQDRGAVAFF
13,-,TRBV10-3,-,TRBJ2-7,CAISGGGGYEQYF
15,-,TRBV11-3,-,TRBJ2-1,CASSSRESSYNEQFF